These T cell receptor beta chains were read from a single sample in a study of T cell changes during pregnancy in multiple sclerosis. Some clones are missing from TCRdb's copy, which holds only in-frame ones; the method was immunoSEQ multiplex PCR. The sample has tens of thousands of clones; around nine tenths are singletons. The sequencing here drew on CD4+ T cells from peripheral blood mononuclear cells, taken in the first trimester of pregnancy. All receptors derive from a female donor with multiple sclerosis, enrolled in a pregnancy study. CDR3s include the opening cysteine and the closing phenylalanine or tryptophan. Each record gives: D gene, V gene, J gene, CDR3 protein. A D gene is named only where the DNA matches it firmly.

>.|TRBV19|TRBJ2-3
CASSIATGSSTDTQYF
>.|TRBV5-4|TRBJ2-7
CASSLASGSYEQYF
>TRBD1|TRBV28|TRBJ2-7
CASRVQGAYEQYF
>TRBD1|TRBV5-1|TRBJ1-2
CASSPGVTGVGGYTF
>.|TRBV27|TRBJ2-5
CASTLAGGTAQETQYF
>.|TRBV4-3|TRBJ1-3
CASSQDAGSGNTIYF
>TRBD1|TRBV30|TRBJ1-2
CACRDRLYGYTF
>.|TRBV29-1|TRBJ2-3
CSVVGVRSGRSTDTQYF
>TRBD1|TRBV30|TRBJ1-2
CAWSVAGGYGYTF
>TRBD1|TRBV4-2|TRBJ1-2
CASSQERTGPAYGYTF
>.|TRBV30|TRBJ2-7
CAWSASYEQYF
>TRBD1|TRBV2|TRBJ1-4
CASSAKPGQEKGKLFF
>.|TRBV27|TRBJ2-1
CASSLKAVRYEQFF
>.|TRBV2|TRBJ2-7
CASRRGQAISYEQYF
>.|TRBV27|TRBJ2-2
CASSLKRAGELFF
>.|TRBV9|TRBJ2-3
CASSLSGGADTQYF
>.|TRBV7-2|TRBJ2-7
CASSLAGRIYEQYF
>TRBD2|TRBV25-1|TRBJ2-1
CANSISTSGTDNEQFF
>TRBD1|TRBV19|TRBJ1-2
CASTPGQGVVGYTF
>TRBD2|TRBV5-4|TRBJ2-1
CASSLGGAGGGKNEQFF
>.|TRBV2|TRBJ1-6
CASSEGGSGNSPLHF
>.|TRBV29-1|TRBJ1-1
CSVGQGAEAFF
>TRBD1|TRBV9|TRBJ2-7
CASSAGQGPSEQYF
>.|TRBV7-8|TRBJ1-1
CASWAATNTEAFF
>TRBD2|TRBV5-1|TRBJ2-1
CASTSTPSGYNEQFF
>TRBD2|TRBV7-9|TRBJ2-3
CASSLGGGGTDTQYF
>.|TRBV2|TRBJ2-7
CASSETGYEQYF
>.|TRBV6-5|TRBJ2-7
CASSYSSGVPYEQYF
>.|TRBV18|TRBJ1-2
CASSPKGANYGYTF
>.|TRBV5-1|TRBJ1-3
CASSLVGGNTIYF
>.|TRBV5-8|TRBJ1-1
CASSLTTANTEAFF
>.|TRBV7-2|TRBJ2-7
CASSLAGTPIPPYEQYF
>TRBD1|TRBV6-6|TRBJ1-1
CASKTDRPEAFF
>.|TRBV30|TRBJ2-3
CAWSVRDSPDTQYF
>.|TRBV21-1|TRBJ1-4
CASSKDMNGGYEKLFF
>.|TRBV5-1|TRBJ1-5
CASSLDGQPQHF
>TRBD1|TRBV6-1|TRBJ1-2
CASSALPGQGTRGYTF
>.|TRBV30|TRBJ1-3
CAWSVRMRGSSGNTIYF
>.|TRBV7-8|TRBJ2-5
CASSLNGRGEETQYF
>TRBD2|TRBV18|TRBJ2-5
CASSPILSGSGPWETQYF